This T cell receptor beta chain was observed in a study of response to subunit inactivated influenza vaccine. Notes on the study in general: The authors proposed limited new T cell recruitment per seasonal influenza vaccination.

This clonotype was counted between two and nine times. Antigen: not known. TCRdb analysed the RT-PCR reads with MiXCR anew, one entry per CDR3 protein. The sample lists fewer than 250,000 distinct CDR3 sequences, about an eighth occurring once. The germline CDR1 and CDR2 sequences are MDHEN and SYDVKM. Trimming removed 6 bases from V and 6 bases from J; junction bases left unmatched: 11. The CDR3 length is 16 residues. This TCR was sampled from a man in his forties or fifties who received an inactivated influenza vaccine. Material: CD8+ T cells sorted from PBMCs, obtained 4 to 6 days after vaccination. This chain joins TRBV28 and TRBJ2-2; 9 nucleotides align to TRBD1. Written as DNA, the CDR3 is TGTGCCAGCAGCGAAATCTCGGACAGGGGTGCCGGGGAGCTGTTTTTT. It yields the protein CASSEISDRGAGELFF.